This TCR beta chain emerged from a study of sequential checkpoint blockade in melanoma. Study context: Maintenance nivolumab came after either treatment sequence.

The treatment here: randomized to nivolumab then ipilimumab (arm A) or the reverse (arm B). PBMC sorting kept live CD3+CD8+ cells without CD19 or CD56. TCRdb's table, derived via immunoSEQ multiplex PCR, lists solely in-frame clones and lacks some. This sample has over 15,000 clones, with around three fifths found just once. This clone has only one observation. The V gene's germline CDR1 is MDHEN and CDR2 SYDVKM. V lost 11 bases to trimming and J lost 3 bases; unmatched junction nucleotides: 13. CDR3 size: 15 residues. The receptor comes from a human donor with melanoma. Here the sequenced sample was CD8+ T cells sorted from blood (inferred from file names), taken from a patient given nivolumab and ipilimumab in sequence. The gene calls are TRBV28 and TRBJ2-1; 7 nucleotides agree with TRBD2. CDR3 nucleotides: TGTGCCGGATCAGCGCGGGGGACCTTCTACAATGAGCAGTTCTTC. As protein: CAGSARGTFYNEQFF.